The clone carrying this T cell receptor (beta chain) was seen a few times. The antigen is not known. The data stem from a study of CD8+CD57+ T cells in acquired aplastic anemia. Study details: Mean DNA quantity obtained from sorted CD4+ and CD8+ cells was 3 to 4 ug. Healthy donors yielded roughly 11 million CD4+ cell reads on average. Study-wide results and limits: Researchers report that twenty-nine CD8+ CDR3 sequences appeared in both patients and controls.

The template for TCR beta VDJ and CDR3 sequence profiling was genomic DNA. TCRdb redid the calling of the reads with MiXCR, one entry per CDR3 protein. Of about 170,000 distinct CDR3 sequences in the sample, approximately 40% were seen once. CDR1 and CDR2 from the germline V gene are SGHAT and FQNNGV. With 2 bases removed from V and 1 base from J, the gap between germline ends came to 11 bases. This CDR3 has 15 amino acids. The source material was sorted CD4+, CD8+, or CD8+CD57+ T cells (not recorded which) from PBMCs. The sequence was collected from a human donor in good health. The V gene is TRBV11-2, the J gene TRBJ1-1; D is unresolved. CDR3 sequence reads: CASSLPPRPNTEAFF. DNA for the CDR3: TGTGCCAGCAGCTTACCCCCCAGGCCGAACACTGAAGCTTTCTTT. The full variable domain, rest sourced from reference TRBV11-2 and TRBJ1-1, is EAGVAQSPRYKIIEKRQSVAFWCNPISGHATLYWYQQILGQGPKLLIQFQNNGVVDDSQLPKDRFSAERLKGVDSTLKIQPAKLEDSAVYLCASSLPPRPNTEAFFGQGTRLTVV.